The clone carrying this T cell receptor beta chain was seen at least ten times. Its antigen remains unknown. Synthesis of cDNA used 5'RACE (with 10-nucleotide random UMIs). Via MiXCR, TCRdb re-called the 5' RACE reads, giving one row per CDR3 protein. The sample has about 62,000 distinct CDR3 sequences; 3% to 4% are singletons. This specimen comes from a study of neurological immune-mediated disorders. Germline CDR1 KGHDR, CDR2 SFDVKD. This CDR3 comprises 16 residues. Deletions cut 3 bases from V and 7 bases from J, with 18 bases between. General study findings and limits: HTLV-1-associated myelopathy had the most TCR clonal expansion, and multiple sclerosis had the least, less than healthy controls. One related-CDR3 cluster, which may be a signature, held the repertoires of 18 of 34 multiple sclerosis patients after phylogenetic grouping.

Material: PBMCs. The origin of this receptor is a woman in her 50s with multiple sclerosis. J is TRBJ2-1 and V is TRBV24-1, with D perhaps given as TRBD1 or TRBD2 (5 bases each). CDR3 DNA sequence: TGTGCCACCAGTGATACCCGGGACGAGACCTTTAATGAGCAGTTCTTC. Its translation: CATSDTRDETFNEQFF.